This record concerns one T cell receptor beta chain sequence. Its target is not known. The PCR ran on 60 Vbeta and 13 Jbeta primers. The method was immunoSEQ multiplex PCR; TCRdb's version includes in-frame clones alone and lacks a portion of them. Found here are about 190,000 clones, around 77% of them singletons; the top ten hold roughly 1.6%. The CDR3 is made up of 16 amino acids. With 2 bases clipped from V and 5 bases from J, the junction kept 6 bases outside the gene matches. Germline V gene lookup returns CDR1 LNHNV and CDR2 YYDKDF (reference sequence). At collection, donors were nominally healthy, but unrecorded immune exposures were probable. The data are from a study of cytomegalovirus exposure and HLA in healthy donors. General study points: Researchers reportedly found TCR beta sequences accurately predicted most subjects' HLA-A and HLA-B alleles. A later analysis reported that several of the most significant clusters appeared to be linked to common viral pathogens, among them Epstein-Barr virus.

The clonotype was recovered from a young woman in good health and CMV-seronegative. Sequenced input: PBMCs. The J gene is TRBJ2-5, the V gene TRBV15; 12 bases agree with TRBD1. The CDR3 sequence is CATSRPGQGALETQYF. CDR3 coding DNA: TGTGCCACCAGCAGACCGGGACAGGGGGCTCTGGAGACCCAGTACTTC. Based on the CDR3 plus reference TRBV15 and TRBJ2-5, the full variable domain is DAMVIQNPRYQVTQFGKPVTLSCSQTLNHNVMYWYQQKSSQAPKLLFHYYDKDFNNEADTPDNFQSRRPNTSFCFLDIRSPGLGDTAMYLCATSRPGQGALETQYFGPGTRLLVL.